This section outlines one T cell receptor beta chain sequence together with its context. This specimen comes from a study of blood T cell repertoires in COVID-19. Background on the study: The study drew acute and convalescent COVID-19 samples from the United States, Italy and Spain.

This CDR3 spans 14 amino acids. The V end lost 1 base, the J end lost 6 bases, and 12 bases lay between the germline ends. Germline assignment: CDR1 SGHDN and CDR2 FVKESK. Study processing details: Amplification with reference gene primers provided the estimates of nucleated cell counts. Repertoires were generated with immunoSEQ multiplex PCR, while TCRdb's copy carries only in-frame clones and drops some. For V, J and clone size, that table is used; D and trimming come from the DNA. The table lists some 200,000 clones, around 80% of them singletons. The source of this sequence is a woman aged 70 to 79 with acute or convalescent COVID-19. The genes are TRBV14 and TRBJ1-1, with a tentative D call TRBD1 (6 bases). The sample consisted of peripheral blood. The DNA for the CDR3 is TGTGCCAGCAGCCAAGCTCGGGGGGCGGCTGAAGCTTTCTTT. Translating gives CASSQARGAAEAFF.